A single sample is the source of the 10 T cell receptor beta chains below, sequenced in a study of T cells after yellow fever vaccination. TCRdb passed the 5' RACE reads through MiXCR, listing each CDR3 protein once. This table has under 250,000 distinct CDR3 sequences, 3% to 3.5% appearing once. The sample was CD4+ T cells sorted from PBMCs, taken 10 days after the yellow fever booster vaccination. The receptor source for this set is a man younger than 35 who received the YFV17D yellow fever vaccine.

The rearrangement links TRBV20-1 to TRBJ2-3; TRBD2 agrees at 12 bases. This CDR3 spans 12 amino acids. Per the germline V gene, CDR1 is DFQATT and CDR2 is SNEGSKA (reference sequence). In DNA, the CDR3 is TGCTCTAGCGGGGGGGCCACAGATACGCAGTATTTT. Encoded protein: CSSGGATDTQYF.

J is TRBJ1-6 and V is TRBV6-5; no definite D call. The CDR3 has 16 amino acids. Per the germline V gene, CDR1 is MNHEY and CDR2 is SVGAGI. V shed 0 bases and J shed 6 bases, with 12 bases lying between them. The CDR3: CASSYSMLSGNSPLHF. DNA of the CDR3: TGTGCCAGCAGTTACTCGATGTTGTCCGGTAATTCACCCCTCCACTTT.

For the CDR3, the DNA is TGTGCCAGCAACACAGGGTTGGCTCAGCCCCAGCATTTT. Translated: CASNTGLAQPQHF. This chain joins TRBV28 and TRBJ1-5; tentatively, D is TRBD1 (6 bases). Trimming pared 7 bases from V and 6 bases from J, leaving 13 bases between. CDR1 is MDHEN and CDR2 is SYDVKM in the germline V gene. The CDR3 totals 13 residues.

This clonotype was detected ten times or more. The CDR3 DNA is TGTGCCAGCTCACCAAGGGACAGGGTTTCTGGGGCCAACGTCCTGACTTTC. The encoded protein is CASSPRDRVSGANVLTF. This sequence joins TRBV18 and TRBJ2-6; 9 bases match TRBD1. J lost 1 base, V lost 2 bases, and 3 bases had no gene match. Germline V gene data show CDR1 as KGHSH and CDR2 as LQKENI. CDR3 length: 17 residues. The full variable domain, its missing parts supplied by reference TRBV18 and TRBJ2-6, is NAGVMQNPRHLVRRRGQEARLRCSPMKGHSHVYWYRQLPEEGLKFMVYLQKENIIDESGMPKERFSAEFPKEGPSILRIQQVVRGDSAAYFCASSPRDRVSGANVLTFGAGSRLTVL.

This clonotype was seen more than once but under ten times. The rearrangement joins TRBV3-1 to TRBJ2-3, with D perhaps matching TRBD1 (7 bases). The V and J ends lost 2 bases and 0 bases respectively, with 12 bases between them. CDR1 and CDR2 (germline): LGHDT, YNNKEL (reference sequence). The CDR3 contains 16 residues. CDR3 nucleotide sequence: TGTGCCAGCAGCCAATCCCAGGGGGGCAGCACAGATACGCAGTATTTT. Residues: CASSQSQGGSTDTQYF.

This clonotype was detected ten times or more. This chain joins TRBV11-2 and TRBJ1-1; perhaps TRBD1 as D (5 bases). The CDR3 is made up of 15 amino acids. CDR1 and CDR2 from the germline V gene are SGHAT and FQNNGV. V lost 2 bases and J 0 bases, leaving 10 bases between the germline ends. In DNA, the CDR3 is TGTGCCAGCAGCTTACTGGGGGGGGTGAACACTGAAGCTTTCTTT. Protein: CASSLLGGVNTEAFF.

This clonotype was picked up a small number of times. This chain uses TRBV9 with TRBJ2-2, with D uncertain. Germline V CDR1 and CDR2: SGDLS, YYNGEE. The ends were cut back, 3 bases at V and 5 bases at J, with 5 bases in the middle. The CDR3 has 12 residues. The CDR3 loop is CASSGLTGELFF. CDR3 coding DNA: TGTGCCAGCAGCGGCCTAACCGGGGAGCTGTTTTTT.

This clonotype was recorded at least ten times. The chain combines TRBV30 with TRBJ1-1; D not resolved. The V and J ends lost 8 bases and 0 bases respectively, with 7 bases between them. CDR3 size: 11 residues. Germline CDR1 and CDR2: GTSNPN and SVGIG (reference sequence). CDR3 sequence: CAAFMNTEAFF. The CDR3 nucleotides are TGTGCCGCCTTCATGAACACTGAAGCTTTCTTT.

This clonotype has a count of ten or more. The V and J genes are TRBV5-1 and TRBJ2-1, with D possibly matching TRBD2 (5 bases). Germline loops: CDR1 SGHRS, CDR2 YFSETQ. This CDR3 has 12 amino acids. Trimming shortened V by 0 bases and J by 8 bases, and 6 bases separated the two germline ends. The CDR3 region is CASSLGADEQFF. The CDR3 region has the DNA TGCGCCAGCAGCTTGGGAGCGGATGAGCAGTTCTTC.

This clonotype was seen ten or more times. The chain links TRBV24-1 to TRBJ2-5; 11 nucleotides agree with TRBD1. The V gene end was trimmed by 9 bases and the J gene end by 5 bases; junction bases not matched to a gene: 4. CDR1 KGHDR and CDR2 SFDVKD come from the germline V gene. The CDR3 is 13 amino acids. This chain's CDR3 is CATGTGGLETQYF. The CDR3 DNA reads as TGTGCCACCGGGACAGGGGGTTTGGAGACCCAGTACTTC.